This is a list of T cell receptor beta chains from one sample in a study of OX40 agonist ivuxolimab in advanced cancers. This table comes from immunoSEQ multiplex PCR, and its TCRdb copy is limited to in-frame clones, with some not included. The sample comprises over 65,000 clones, under 95% of which are singletons, and 9.5% to 12% rests with the top ten. The input for sequencing was CD4+ or CD8+ T cells sorted from blood, taken in a trial of the OX40 agonist ivuxolimab. These receptors were taken from an adult with an advanced solid tumor such as melanoma, head and neck, liver or kidney cancer. The CDR3 runs from the conserved cysteine through the conserved F or W.

v_call	cdr3_length	j_call	cdr3_aa
TRBV11-2	13	TRBJ2-7	CASSPGLSYEQYF
TRBV5-1	13	TRBJ2-3	CASGLAPPDTQYF
TRBV25-1	18	TRBJ2-3	CASSEFKAGDLRPDTQYF
TRBV19	18	TRBJ2-5	CASSIVLTHREASETQYF
TRBV4-2	15	TRBJ2-7	CASSPELGYYYEQYF
TRBV9	16	TRBJ2-7	CASSVSPDRASYEQYF
TRBV6-5	15	TRBJ2-7	CASSFRPGFEDEQYF
TRBV9	14	TRBJ2-3	CASSPDGTLGAQYF
TRBV7-9	14	TRBJ2-5	CASSPFEGEETQYF
TRBV6-5	13	TRBJ2-7	CASSYPVDYEQYF
TRBV11-2	13	TRBJ2-7	CASSLNWVNEQYF
TRBV7-9	13	TRBJ2-7	CASSFGNPYEQYF
TRBV7-7	13	TRBJ2-5	CASSLSGSETQYF
TRBV13	16	TRBJ2-5	CASSALAGGPKETQYF
TRBV6-4	15	TRBJ2-7	CASSLLRGLAYEQYF
TRBV18	15	TRBJ2-3	CASSPLGQGTDTQYF
TRBV5-6	16	TRBJ2-7	CASSLALRGSTYEQYF
TRBV10-3	15	TRBJ1-2	CAISELWVQDNGYTF
TRBV9	19	TRBJ2-6	CASSGTRTGGTSGANVLTF